This T cell receptor (beta chain) is drawn from a study of T cells after yellow fever vaccination. Study context: SMART-Seq v4 Ultra Low Input prepared libraries from low-cell fractions.

TCRdb itself ran the 5' RACE reads through MiXCR, one entry per CDR3 protein. The table records 250,000 or so distinct CDR3 sequences, over 6.5% of them present only once. CDR3 size: 15 residues. V gave up 3 bases and J gave up 0 bases, with 12 bases separating them. Per the germline V gene, CDR1 is MNHEY and CDR2 is SMNVEV (reference sequence). The TCR was taken from a man aged 25 to 45 who received the YFV17D yellow fever vaccine. The sequencing here drew on CD4+ T cells sorted from PBMCs, taken on the day of the yellow fever booster vaccination. The chain is built from TRBV27 and TRBJ2-7, with D possibly TRBD2 on 5 matching bases. The CDR3 loop is CASSLRASISYEQYF. In DNA, the CDR3 is TGTGCCAGCAGTTTGCGGGCTAGCATCTCCTACGAGCAGTACTTC.